This TCR beta chain was profiled in a study of tumor-infiltrating lymphocytes in oesophageal squamous cell carcinoma. TCRdb passed the PCR reads through MiXCR, listing each CDR3 protein once. The sample carries more than 8,000 distinct CDR3 sequences, 55% to 75% recorded once. The CDR3 sequence is 11 residues long. The ends were cut back, 5 bases at V and 5 bases at J, with 6 bases in the middle. Germline-derived CDR1 and CDR2 are MNHNS and SASEGT. This chain joins TRBV6-1 and TRBJ2-5, with D unresolved. The source material was esophageal tumor tissue. This receptor was taken from a female donor with esophageal squamous cell carcinoma. CDR3 residues: CASSYWETQYF. As DNA, the CDR3 is TGTGCCAGCAGTTATTGGGAGACCCAGTACTTC.